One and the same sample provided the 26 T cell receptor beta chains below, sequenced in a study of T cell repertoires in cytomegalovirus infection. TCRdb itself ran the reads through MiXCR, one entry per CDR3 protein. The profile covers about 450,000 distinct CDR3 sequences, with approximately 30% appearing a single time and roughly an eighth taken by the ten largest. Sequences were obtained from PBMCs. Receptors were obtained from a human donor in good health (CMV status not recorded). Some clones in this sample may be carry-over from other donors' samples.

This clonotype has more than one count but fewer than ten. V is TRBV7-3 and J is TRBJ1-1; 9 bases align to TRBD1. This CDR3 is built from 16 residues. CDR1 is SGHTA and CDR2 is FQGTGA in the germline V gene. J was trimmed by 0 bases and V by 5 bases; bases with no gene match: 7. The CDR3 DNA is TGTGCCAGCAGCGCACAGGGGGCCGGTATGAACACTGAAGCTTTCTTT. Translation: CASSAQGAGMNTEAFF. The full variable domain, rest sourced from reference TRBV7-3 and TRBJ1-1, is GAGVSQTPSNKVTEKGKYVELRCDPISGHTALYWYRQSLGQGPEFLIYFQGTGAADDSGLPNDRFFAVRPEGSVSTLKIQRTERGDSAVYLCASSAQGAGMNTEAFFGQGTRLTVV.

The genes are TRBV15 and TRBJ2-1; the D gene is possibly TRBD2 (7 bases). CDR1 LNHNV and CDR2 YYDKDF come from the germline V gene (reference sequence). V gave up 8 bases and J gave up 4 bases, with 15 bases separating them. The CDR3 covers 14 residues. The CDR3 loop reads CATAFGGAYNEQFF. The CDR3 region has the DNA TGTGCCACCGCGTTTGGGGGGGCTTACAATGAGCAGTTCTTC.

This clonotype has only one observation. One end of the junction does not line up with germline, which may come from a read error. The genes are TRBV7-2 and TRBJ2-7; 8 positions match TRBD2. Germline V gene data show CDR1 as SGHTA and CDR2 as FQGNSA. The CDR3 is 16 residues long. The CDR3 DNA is TGTGCCAGCAGCTTAGCGGCGGTAGCGGGGACCTACGCGCAGTACTTC. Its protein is CASSLAAVAGTYAQYF.

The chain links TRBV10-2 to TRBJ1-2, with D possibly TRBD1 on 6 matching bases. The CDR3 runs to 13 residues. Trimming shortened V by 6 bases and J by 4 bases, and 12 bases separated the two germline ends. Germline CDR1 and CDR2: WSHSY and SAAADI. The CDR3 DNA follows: TGCGCCAGCAGAGCTGGACAGCTCTATGGCTACACCTTC. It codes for CASRAGQLYGYTF.

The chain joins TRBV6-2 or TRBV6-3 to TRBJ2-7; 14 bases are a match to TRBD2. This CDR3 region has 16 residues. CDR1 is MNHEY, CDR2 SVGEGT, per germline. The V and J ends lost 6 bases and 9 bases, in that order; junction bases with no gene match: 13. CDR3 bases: TGTGCCAGCAGAAGACTAGCGGGGGGGCTCAATTGGCGGCAGTACTTC. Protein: CASRRLAGGLNWRQYF.

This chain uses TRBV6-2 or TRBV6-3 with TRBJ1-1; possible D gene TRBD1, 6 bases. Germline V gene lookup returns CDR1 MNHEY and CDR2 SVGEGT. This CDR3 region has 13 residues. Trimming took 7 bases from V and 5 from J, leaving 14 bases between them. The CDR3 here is CASTKPRGTEAFF. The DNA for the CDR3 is TGTGCCAGCACCAAGCCTAGGGGGACTGAAGCTTTCTTT.

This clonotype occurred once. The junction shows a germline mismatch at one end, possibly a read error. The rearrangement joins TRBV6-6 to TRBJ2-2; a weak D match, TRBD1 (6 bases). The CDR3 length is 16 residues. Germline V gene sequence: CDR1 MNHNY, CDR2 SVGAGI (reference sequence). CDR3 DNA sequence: TGTGCCCGCAGACAACGACAGGTTCCTTACACCGGGGAGCTGTTTTTT. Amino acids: CARRQRQVPYTGELFF.

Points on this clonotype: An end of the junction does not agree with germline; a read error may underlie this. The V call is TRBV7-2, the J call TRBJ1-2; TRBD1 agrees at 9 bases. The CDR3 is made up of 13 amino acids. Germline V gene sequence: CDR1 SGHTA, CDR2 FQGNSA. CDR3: CASRLGGQGNYTF. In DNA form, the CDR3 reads TGTGCCAGCAGATTAGGGGGACAGGGTAACTACACCTTC. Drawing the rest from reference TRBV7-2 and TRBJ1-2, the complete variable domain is GAGVSQSPSNKVTEKGKDVELRCDPISGHTALYWYRQSLGQGLEFLIYFQGNSAPDKSGLPSDRFSAERTGGSVSTLTIQRTQQEDSAVYLCASRLGGQGNYTFGSGTRLTVV.

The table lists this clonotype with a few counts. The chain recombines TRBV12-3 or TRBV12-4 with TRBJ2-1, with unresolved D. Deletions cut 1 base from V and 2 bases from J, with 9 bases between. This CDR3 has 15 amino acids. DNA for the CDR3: TGTGCCAGCAGTTTAGGAGGCTTAGCCTACAATGAGCAGTTCTTC. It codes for CASSLGGLAYNEQFF.

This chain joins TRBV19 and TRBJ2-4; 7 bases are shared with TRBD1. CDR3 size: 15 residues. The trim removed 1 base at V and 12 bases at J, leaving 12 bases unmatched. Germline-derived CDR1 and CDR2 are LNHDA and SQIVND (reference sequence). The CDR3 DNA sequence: TGTGCCAGTAGTATAGGGGGGACAGCCCAGGGATCTCAGTACTTC. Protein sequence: CASSIGGTAQGSQYF. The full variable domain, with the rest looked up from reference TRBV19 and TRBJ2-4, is DGGITQSPKYLFRKEGQNVTLSCEQNLNHDAMYWYRQDPGQGLRLIYYSQIVNDFQKGDIAEGYSVSREKKESFPLTVTSAQKNPTAFYLCASSIGGTAQGSQYFGAGTRLSVL.

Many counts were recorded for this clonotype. CDR3 DNA: TGTGCCAGCAGCTTAGAGCCTAGCACAGATACGCAGTATTTT. Translating it yields CASSLEPSTDTQYF. The chain couples TRBV7-2 to TRBJ2-3; D remains unclear. CDR3 length: 14 amino acids. V was cut by 1 base and J by 0 bases, with 5 bases left in between. The germline V gene encodes CDR1 SGHTA and CDR2 FQGNSA.

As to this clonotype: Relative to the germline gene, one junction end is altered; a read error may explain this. This CDR3 is CASSSSGSSYEEYF. The CDR3 nucleotides are TGTGCCAGCAGCTCCTCTGGGAGCTCCTACGAGGAGTACTTC. The V call is TRBV7-6, the J call TRBJ2-7, with D perhaps TRBD2 (5 bases). The CDR3 totals 14 residues. Germline V lookup: CDR1 SGHVS, CDR2 FNYEAQ.

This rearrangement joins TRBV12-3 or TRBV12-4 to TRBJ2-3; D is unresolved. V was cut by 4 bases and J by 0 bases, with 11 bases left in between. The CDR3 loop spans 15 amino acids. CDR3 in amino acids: CASSSRSASTDTQYF. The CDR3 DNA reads TGTGCCAGCAGTTCGAGGTCCGCTAGCACAGATACGCAGTATTTT.

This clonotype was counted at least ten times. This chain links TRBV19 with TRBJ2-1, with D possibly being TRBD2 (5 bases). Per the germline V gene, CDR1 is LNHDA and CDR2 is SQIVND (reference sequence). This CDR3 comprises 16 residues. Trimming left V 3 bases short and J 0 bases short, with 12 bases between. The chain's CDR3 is CASSMTAAGSYNEQFF. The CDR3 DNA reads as TGTGCCAGTAGTATGACGGCGGCGGGCTCCTACAATGAGCAGTTCTTC. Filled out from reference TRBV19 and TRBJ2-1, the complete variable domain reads DGGITQSPKYLFRKEGQNVTLSCEQNLNHDAMYWYRQDPGQGLRLIYYSQIVNDFQKGDIAEGYSVSREKKESFPLTVTSAQKNPTAFYLCASSMTAAGSYNEQFFGPGTRLTVL.

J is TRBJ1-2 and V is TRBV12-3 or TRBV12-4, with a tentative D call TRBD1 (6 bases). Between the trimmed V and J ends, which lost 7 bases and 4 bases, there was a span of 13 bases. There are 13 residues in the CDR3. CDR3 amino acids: CASIPDSAYGYTF. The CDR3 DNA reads TGTGCCAGCATCCCGGACAGCGCCTATGGCTACACCTTC.

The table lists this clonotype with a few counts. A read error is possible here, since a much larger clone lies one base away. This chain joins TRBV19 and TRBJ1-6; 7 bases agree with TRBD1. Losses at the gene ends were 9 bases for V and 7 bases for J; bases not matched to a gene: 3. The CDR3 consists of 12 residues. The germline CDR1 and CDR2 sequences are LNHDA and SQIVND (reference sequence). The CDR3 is CASRDRNSPLHF. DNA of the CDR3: TGTGCCAGCCGGGACAGAAATTCACCCCTCCACTTT.

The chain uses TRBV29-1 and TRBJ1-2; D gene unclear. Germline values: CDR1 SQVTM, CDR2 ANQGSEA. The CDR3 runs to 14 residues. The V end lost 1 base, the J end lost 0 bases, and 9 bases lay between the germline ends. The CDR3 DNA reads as TGCAGCGTTGAAGCGACGGGAACTAACTATGGCTACACCTTC. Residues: CSVEATGTNYGYTF. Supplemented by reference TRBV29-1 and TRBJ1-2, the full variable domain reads SAVISQKPSRDICQRGTSLTIQCQVDSQVTMMFWYRQQPGQSLTLIATANQGSEATYESGFVIDKFPISRPNLTFSTLTVSNMSPEDSSIYLCSVEATGTNYGYTFGSGTRLTVV.

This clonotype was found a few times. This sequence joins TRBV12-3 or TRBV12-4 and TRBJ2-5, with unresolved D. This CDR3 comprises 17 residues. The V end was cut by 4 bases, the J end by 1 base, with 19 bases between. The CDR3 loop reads CASSSLPGSQGQETQYF. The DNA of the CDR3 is TGTGCCAGCAGTTCATTACCCGGGTCCCAAGGCCAAGAGACCCAGTACTTC.

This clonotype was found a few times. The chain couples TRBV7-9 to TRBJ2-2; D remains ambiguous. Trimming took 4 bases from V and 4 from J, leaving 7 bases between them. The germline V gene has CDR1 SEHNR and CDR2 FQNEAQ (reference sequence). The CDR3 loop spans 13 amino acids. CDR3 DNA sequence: TGTGCCAGCAGCTCGCTGGTCACCGGGGAGCTGTTTTTT. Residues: CASSSLVTGELFF.

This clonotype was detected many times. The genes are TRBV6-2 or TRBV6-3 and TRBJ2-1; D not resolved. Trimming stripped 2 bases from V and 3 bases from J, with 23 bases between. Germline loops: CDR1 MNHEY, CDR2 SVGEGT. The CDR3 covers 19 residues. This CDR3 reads CASSYLELFGRQFYNEQFF. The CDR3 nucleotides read TGTGCCAGCAGTTACCTGGAGTTGTTTGGCCGACAATTCTACAATGAGCAGTTCTTC.

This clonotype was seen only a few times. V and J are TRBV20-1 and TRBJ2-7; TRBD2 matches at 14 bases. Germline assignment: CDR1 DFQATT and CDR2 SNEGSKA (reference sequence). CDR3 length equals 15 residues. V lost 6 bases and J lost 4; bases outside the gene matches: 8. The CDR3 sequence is CSAWPGLAGAYEQYF. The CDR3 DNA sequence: TGCAGTGCCTGGCCGGGACTAGCGGGGGCGTACGAGCAGTACTTC.

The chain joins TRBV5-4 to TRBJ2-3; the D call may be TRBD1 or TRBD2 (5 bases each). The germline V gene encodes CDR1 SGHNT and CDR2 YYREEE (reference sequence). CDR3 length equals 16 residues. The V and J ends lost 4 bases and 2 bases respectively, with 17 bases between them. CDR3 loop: CASSRGHTGTTDTQYF. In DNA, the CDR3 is TGTGCCAGCAGCAGGGGTCATACGGGGACCACAGATACGCAGTATTTT.

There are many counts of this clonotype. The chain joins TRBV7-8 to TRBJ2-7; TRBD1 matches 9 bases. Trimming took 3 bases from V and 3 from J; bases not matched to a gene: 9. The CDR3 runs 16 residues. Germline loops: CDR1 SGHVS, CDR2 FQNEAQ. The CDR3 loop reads CASSFLTGGKDYEQYF. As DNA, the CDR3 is TGTGCCAGCAGCTTCCTGACAGGGGGTAAGGACTACGAGCAGTACTTC.

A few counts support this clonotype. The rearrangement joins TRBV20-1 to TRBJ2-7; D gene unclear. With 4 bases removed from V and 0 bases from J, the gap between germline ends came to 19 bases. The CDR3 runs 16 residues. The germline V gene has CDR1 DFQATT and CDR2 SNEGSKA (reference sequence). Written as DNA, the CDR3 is TGCAGTGCTAAGCGAGGCGCCAGCAAAAGCTCCTACGAGCAGTACTTC. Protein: CSAKRGASKSSYEQYF.

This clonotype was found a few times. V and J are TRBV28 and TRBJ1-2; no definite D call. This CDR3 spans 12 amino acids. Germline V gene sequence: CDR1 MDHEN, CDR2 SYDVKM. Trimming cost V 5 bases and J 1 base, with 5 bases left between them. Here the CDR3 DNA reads TGTGCCAGCAGTGACGGTAACTATGGCTACACCTTC. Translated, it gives CASSDGNYGYTF.

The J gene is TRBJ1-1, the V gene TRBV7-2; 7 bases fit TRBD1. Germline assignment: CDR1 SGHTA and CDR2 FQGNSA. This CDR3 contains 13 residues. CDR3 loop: CYSSFRQGTEAFF. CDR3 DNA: TGTTACAGCAGCTTCCGACAGGGTACTGAAGCTTTCTTT.